The subject of this entry is one T cell receptor (beta chain). This sample is drawn from a study of T cells in Graves' hyperthyroidism and ophthalmopathy. V was cut by 2 bases and J by 2 bases, with 16 bases left in between. The CDR3 sequence is 16 residues long. CDR1 and CDR2 (germline): MNHEY, SVGAGI. Researchers amplified the TCR beta CDR3 regions from RNA transcripts. An initial round of RT-PCR targeting the TCR CDR3 relied on the HTBI primer set. MiXCR, run by TCRdb on the multiplex PCR reads, gives a single entry per CDR3 protein. The sample lists hundreds of thousands of distinct CDR3 sequences, roughly 14% occurring once. Stable disease denoted Graves' hyperthyroidism without ophthalmopathy progression within 18 months.

The source is a woman younger than 35 with Graves' hyperthyroidism. The rearrangement links TRBV6-5 to TRBJ2-7, with D perhaps matching TRBD2 (6 bases). The sequenced sample was blood. In DNA, the CDR3 is TGTGCCAGCAGTTACCCGCCCGGACTACTAGCCTACGAGCAGTACTTC. It yields the protein CASSYPPGLLAYEQYF.